This T cell receptor beta chain stems from a study of blood T cell repertoires in COVID-19. About the research overall: Specimens from acute and convalescent COVID-19 originated in the United States, Italy and Spain. Nucleic acid was either cDNA or gDNA, and it came from T cells, B-cell-depleted T cells, or PBMCs.

The ends lost 5 bases at V and 4 bases at J; junction bases unmatched: 4. The CDR3 loop spans 14 amino acids. CDR1 is SGHTA and CDR2 is FQGTGA in the germline V gene. Authors' analysis steps: Reference gene primer amplification yielded estimated nucleated cell counts. Here immunoSEQ multiplex PCR was the method, and the copy in TCRdb shows in-frame clones only, minus some. That table furnishes V, J and clone size, whereas the DNA furnished D and trimming. Here the sample spans hundreds of thousands of clones, about 80% being singletons. Source material: peripheral blood. The TCR sequence derives from a woman older than 75 with acute or convalescent COVID-19. The chain recombines TRBV7-3 with TRBJ2-3; 9 nucleotides line up with TRBD1. The CDR3 sequence: CASSQGQGPDTQYF. CDR3 coding DNA: TGTGCCAGCAGCCAAGGACAGGGGCCAGATACGCAGTATTTT.